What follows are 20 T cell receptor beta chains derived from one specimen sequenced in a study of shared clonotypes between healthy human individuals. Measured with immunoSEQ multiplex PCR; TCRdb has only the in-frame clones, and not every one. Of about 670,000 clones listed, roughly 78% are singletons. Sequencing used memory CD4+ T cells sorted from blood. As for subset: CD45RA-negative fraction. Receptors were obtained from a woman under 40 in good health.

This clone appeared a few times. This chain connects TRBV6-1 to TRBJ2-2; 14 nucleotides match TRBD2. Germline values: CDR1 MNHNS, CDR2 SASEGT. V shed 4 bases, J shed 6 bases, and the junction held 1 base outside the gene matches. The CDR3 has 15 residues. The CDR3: CASSGLAGGPGELFF. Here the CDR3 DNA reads TGTGCCAGCAGTGGACTAGCGGGAGGGCCCGGGGAGCTGTTTTTT.

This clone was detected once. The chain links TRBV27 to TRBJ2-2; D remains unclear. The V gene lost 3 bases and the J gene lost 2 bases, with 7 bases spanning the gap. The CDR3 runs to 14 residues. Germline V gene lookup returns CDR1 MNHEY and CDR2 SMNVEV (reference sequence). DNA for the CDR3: TGTGCCAGCAGTTTTGCGGTTAACACCGGGGAGCTGTTTTTT. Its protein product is CASSFAVNTGELFF.

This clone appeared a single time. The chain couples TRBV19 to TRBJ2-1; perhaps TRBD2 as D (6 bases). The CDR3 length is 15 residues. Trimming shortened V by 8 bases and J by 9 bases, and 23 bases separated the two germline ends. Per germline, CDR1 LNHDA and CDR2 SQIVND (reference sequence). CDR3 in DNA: TGTGCCAGTGTGAACGACGGGGGAGTATTAACTGAGCAGTTCTTC. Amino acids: CASVNDGGVLTEQFF. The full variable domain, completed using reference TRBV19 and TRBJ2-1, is DGGITQSPKYLFRKEGQNVTLSCEQNLNHDAMYWYRQDPGQGLRLIYYSQIVNDFQKGDIAEGYSVSREKKESFPLTVTSAQKNPTAFYLCASVNDGGVLTEQFFGPGTRLTVL.

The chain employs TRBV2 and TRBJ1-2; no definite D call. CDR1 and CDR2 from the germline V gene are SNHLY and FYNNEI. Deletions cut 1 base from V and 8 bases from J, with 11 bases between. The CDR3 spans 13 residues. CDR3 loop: CASSEDREEGYTF. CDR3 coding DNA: TGTGCCAGCAGTGAAGATAGGGAGGAGGGCTACACCTTC.

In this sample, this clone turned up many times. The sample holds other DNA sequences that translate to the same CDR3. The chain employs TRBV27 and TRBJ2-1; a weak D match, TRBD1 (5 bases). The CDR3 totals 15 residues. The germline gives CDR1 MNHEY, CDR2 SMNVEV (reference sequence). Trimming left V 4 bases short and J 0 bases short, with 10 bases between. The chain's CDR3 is CASSSYRSSYNEQFF. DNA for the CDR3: TGTGCCAGCAGTTCATACAGGAGCTCCTACAATGAGCAGTTCTTC.

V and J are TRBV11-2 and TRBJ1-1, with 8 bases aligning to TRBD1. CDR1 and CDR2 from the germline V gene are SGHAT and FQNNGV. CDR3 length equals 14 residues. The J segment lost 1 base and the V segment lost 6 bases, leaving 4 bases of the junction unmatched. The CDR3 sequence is CASSQGAWNTEAFF. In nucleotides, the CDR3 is TGTGCCAGCAGTCAGGGGGCTTGGAACACTGAAGCTTTCTTT.

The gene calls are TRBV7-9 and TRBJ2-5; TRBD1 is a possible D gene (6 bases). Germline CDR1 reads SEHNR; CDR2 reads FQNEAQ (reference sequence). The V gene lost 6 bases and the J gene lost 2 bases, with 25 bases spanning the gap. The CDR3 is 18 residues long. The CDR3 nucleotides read TGTGCCAGCAGAACGACCTCCGGTGGGTGGGACACACAAGAGACCCAGTACTTC. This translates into CASRTTSGGWDTQETQYF.

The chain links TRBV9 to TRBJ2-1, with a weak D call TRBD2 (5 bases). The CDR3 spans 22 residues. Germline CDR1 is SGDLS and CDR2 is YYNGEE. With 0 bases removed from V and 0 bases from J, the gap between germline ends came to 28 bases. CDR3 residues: CASSVGIRVGERLLSSYNEQFF. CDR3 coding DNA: TGTGCCAGCAGCGTAGGGATCCGTGTTGGGGAGCGGCTTCTTTCCTCCTACAATGAGCAGTTCTTC.

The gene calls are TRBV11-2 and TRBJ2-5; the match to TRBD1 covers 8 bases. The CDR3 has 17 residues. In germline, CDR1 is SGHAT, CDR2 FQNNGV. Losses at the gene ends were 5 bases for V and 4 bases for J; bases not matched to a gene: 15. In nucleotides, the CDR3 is TGTGCCAGCAGCCCTATTCCGCGGACAGGGACGGGAGAGACCCAGTACTTC. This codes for CASSPIPRTGTGETQYF.

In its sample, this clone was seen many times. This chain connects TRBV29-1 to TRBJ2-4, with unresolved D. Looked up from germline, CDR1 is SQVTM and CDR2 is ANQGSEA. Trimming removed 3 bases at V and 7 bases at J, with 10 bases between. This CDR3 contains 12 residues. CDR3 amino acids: CSVERLGNIQYF. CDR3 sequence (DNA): TGCAGCGTTGAGCGACTTGGGAACATTCAGTACTTC.

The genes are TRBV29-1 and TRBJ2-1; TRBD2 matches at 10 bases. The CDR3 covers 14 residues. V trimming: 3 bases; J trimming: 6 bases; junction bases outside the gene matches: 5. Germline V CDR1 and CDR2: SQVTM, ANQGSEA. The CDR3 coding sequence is TGCAGCGTTGAGCAGCTAGCGGGAGCCAATGAGCAGTTCTTC. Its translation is CSVEQLAGANEQFF.

The CDR3 coding sequence is TGTGCCAGCAGTCGACAGGCCGGGGAGCTGTTTTTT. Protein: CASSRQAGELFF. The V call is TRBV6-5, the J call TRBJ2-2; D is perhaps TRBD1 (6 bases). CDR3 length equals 12 residues. Germline V CDR1 and CDR2: MNHEY, SVGAGI. Trimming pared 5 bases from V and 6 bases from J, leaving 7 bases between.

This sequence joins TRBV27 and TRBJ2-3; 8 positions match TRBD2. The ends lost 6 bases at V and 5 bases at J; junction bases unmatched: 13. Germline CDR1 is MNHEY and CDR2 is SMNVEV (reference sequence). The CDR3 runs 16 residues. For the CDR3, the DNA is TGTGCCAGCAGCAGGGGTGTGTTAGCGGGAAGAGATACGCAGTATTTT. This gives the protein CASSRGVLAGRDTQYF.

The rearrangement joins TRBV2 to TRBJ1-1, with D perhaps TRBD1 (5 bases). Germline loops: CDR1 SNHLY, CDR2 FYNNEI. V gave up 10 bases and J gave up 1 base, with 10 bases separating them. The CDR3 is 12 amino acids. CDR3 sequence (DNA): TGTGCCACTCGGGGGGAGAACACTGAAGCTTTCTTT. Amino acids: CATRGENTEAFF.

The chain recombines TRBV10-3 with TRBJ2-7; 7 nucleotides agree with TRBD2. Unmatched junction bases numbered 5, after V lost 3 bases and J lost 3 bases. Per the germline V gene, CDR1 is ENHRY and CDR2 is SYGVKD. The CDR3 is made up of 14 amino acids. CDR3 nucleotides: TGTGCCATCAGTGAAGGCGGGAGCGTCTACGAGCAGTACTTC. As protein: CAISEGGSVYEQYF.

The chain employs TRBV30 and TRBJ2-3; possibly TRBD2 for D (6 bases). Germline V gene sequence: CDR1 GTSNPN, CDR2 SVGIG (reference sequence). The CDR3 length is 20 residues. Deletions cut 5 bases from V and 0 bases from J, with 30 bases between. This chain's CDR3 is CAWEHTGTPHSKPSTDTQYF. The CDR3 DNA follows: TGTGCCTGGGAGCATACCGGGACTCCACATTCCAAGCCTAGCACAGATACGCAGTATTTT.

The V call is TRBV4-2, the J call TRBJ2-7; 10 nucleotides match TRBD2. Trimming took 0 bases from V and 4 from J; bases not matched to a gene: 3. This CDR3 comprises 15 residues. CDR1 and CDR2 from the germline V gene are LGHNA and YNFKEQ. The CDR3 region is CASSQEGTSDYEQYF. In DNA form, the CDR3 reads TGTGCCAGCAGCCAAGAAGGGACTAGCGATTACGAGCAGTACTTC.

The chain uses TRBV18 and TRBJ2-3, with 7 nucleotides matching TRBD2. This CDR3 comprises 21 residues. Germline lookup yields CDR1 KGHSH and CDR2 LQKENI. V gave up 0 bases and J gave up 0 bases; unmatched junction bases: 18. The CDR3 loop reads CASSPPVTEGGSGFSTDTQYF. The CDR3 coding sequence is TGTGCCAGCTCACCACCGGTGACCGAAGGCGGGAGTGGATTTAGCACAGATACGCAGTATTTT.

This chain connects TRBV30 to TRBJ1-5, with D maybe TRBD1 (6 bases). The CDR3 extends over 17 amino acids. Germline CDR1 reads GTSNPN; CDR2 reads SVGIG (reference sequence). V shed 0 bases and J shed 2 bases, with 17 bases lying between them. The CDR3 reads CAWSVKGRGSGNQPQHF. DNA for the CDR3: TGTGCCTGGAGTGTAAAGGGTAGGGGGTCTGGCAATCAGCCCCAGCATTTT.

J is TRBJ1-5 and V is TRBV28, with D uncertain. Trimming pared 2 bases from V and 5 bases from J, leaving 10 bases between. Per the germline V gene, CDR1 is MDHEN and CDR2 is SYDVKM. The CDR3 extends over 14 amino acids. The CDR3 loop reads CASSLSRKYQPQHF. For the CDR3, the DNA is TGTGCCAGCAGTTTAAGCCGTAAGTATCAGCCCCAGCATTTT.